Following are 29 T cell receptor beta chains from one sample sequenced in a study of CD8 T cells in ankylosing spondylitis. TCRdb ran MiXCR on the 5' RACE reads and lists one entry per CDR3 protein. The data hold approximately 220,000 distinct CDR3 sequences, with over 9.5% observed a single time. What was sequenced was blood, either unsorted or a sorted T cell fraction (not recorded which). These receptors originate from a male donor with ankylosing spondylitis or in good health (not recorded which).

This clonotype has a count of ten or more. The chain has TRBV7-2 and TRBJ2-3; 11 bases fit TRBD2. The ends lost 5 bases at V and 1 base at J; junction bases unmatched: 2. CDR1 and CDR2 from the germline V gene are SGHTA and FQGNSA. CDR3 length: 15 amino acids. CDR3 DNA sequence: TGTGCCAGCAGCACGACTAGCGGGGGCACAGATACGCAGTATTTT. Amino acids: CASSTTSGGTDTQYF.

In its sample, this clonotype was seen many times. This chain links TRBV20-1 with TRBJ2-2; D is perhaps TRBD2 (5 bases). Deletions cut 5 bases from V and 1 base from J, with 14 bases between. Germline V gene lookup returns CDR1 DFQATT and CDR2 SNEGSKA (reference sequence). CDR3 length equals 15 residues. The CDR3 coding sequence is TGCAGTGCTGGACCGGGATCTGGGAACACCGGGGAGCTGTTTTTT. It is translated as CSAGPGSGNTGELFF.

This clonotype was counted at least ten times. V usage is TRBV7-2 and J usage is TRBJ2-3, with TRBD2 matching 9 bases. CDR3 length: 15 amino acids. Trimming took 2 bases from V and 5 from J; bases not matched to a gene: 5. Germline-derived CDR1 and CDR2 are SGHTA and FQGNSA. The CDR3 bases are TGTGCCAGCAGCTTATTTGGCGGGGGGGGAGATACGCAGTATTTT. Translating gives CASSLFGGGGDTQYF.

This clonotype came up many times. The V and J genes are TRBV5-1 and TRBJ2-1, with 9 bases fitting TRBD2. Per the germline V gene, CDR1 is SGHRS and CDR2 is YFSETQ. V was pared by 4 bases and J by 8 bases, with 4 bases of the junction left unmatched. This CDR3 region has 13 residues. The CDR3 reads CASSGLASDEQFF. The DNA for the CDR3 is TGCGCCAGCAGCGGACTAGCGTCCGATGAGCAGTTCTTC.

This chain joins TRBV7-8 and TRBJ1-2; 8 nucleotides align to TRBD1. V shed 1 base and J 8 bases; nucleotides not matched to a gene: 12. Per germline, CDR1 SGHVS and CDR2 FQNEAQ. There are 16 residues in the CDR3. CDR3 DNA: TGTGCCAGCAGCTTAGAGCGGACAGGGCAAGTGGGAGGCTACACCTTC. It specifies CASSLERTGQVGGYTF.

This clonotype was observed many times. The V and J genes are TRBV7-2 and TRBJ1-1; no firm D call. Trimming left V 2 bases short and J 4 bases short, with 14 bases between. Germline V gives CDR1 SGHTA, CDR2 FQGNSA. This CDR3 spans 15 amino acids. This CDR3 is CASSLMAELLTEAFF. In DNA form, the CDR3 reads TGTGCCAGCAGCTTAATGGCCGAACTCCTCACTGAAGCTTTCTTT.

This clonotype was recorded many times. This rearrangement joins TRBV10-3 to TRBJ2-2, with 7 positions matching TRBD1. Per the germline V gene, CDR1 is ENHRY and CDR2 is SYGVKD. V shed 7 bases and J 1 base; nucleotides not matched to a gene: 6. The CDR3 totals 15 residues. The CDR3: CAIKFGTENTGELFF. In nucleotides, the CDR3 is TGTGCCATCAAATTTGGGACAGAGAACACCGGGGAGCTGTTTTTT.

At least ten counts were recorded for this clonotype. The CDR3 loop reads CASSPLATGGGSPLHF. CDR3 DNA sequence: TGTGCCAGCAGCCCTCTGGCGACAGGGGGAGGTTCACCCCTCCACTTT. The gene calls are TRBV7-9 and TRBJ1-6; 9 bases match TRBD1. The V gene's germline CDR1 is SEHNR and CDR2 FQNEAQ (reference sequence). The CDR3 has 16 residues. Germline trimming cut 5 bases from V and 9 bases from J; bases unmatched to any gene: 11.

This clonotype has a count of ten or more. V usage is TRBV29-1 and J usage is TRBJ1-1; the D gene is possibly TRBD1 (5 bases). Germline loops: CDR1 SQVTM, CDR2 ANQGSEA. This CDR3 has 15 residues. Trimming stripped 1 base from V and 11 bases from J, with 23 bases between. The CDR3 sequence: CSVEAFQGRLTGAFF. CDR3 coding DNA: TGCAGCGTTGAAGCTTTCCAGGGCCGTTTGACTGGGGCTTTCTTT.

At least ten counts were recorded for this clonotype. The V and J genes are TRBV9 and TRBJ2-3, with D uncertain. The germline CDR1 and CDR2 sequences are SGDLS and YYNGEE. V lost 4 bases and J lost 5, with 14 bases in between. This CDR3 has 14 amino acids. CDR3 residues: CASSITSRLDTQYF. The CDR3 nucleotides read TGTGCCAGCAGCATTACGTCTCGGCTAGATACGCAGTATTTT.

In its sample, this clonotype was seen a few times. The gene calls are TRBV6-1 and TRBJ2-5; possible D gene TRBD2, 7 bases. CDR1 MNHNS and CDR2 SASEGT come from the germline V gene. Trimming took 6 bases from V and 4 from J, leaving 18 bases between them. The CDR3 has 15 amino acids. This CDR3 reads CASSPSAGAGETQYF. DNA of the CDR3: TGTGCCAGCAGCCCTAGCGCGGGGGCTGGAGAGACCCAGTACTTC.

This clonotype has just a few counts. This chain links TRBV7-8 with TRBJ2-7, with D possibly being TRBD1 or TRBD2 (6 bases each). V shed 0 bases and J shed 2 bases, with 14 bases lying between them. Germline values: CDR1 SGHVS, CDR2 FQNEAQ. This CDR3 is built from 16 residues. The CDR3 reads CASSLAGPGDTYEQYF. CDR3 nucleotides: TGTGCCAGCAGCTTAGCGGGCCCGGGGGACACCTACGAGCAGTACTTC.

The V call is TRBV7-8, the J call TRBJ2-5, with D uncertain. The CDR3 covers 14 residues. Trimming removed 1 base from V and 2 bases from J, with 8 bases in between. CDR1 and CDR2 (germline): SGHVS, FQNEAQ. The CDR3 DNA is TGTGCCAGCAGCTTAGAGTTCTCTCAAGAGACCCAGTACTTC. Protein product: CASSLEFSQETQYF.

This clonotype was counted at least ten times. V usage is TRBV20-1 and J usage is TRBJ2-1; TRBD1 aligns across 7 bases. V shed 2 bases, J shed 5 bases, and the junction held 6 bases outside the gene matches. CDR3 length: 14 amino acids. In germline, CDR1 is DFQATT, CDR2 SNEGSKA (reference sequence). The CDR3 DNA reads TGCAGTGCTAGAAGACAGGGCCTTGACAATGAGCAGTTCTTC. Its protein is CSARRQGLDNEQFF.

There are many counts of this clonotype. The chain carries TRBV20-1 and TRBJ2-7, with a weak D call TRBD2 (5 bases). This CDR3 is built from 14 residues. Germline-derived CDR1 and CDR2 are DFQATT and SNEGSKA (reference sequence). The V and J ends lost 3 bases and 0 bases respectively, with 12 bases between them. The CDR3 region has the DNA TGCAGTGCTAGGGGATCGGGGAGCTCCTACGAGCAGTACTTC. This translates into CSARGSGSSYEQYF.

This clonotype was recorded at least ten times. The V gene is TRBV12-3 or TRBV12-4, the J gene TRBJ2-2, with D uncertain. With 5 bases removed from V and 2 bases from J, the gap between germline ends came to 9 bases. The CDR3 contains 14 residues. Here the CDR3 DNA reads TGTGCCAGCAGTAGCGACGGTAACACCGGGGAGCTGTTTTTT. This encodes CASSSDGNTGELFF.

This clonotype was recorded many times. The DNA for the CDR3 is TGTGCCAGCAGCAAAACTAGCGGGGGGCCATCTACAGATACGCAGTATTTT. Translating it yields CASSKTSGGPSTDTQYF. The rearrangement links TRBV9 to TRBJ2-3, with 12 bases that match TRBD2. The CDR3 runs 17 residues. J lost 3 bases, V lost 4 bases, and 9 bases had no gene match. Germline loops: CDR1 SGDLS, CDR2 YYNGEE.

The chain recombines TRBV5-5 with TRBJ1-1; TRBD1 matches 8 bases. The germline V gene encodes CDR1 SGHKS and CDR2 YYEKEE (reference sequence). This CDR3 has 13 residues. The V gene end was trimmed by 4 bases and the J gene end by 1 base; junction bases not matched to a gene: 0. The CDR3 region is CASSTGGNTEAFF. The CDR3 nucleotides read TGTGCCAGCAGCACAGGGGGGAACACTGAAGCTTTCTTT.

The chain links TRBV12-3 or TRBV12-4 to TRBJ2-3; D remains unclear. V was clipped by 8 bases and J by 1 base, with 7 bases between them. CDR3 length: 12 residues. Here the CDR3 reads CASCLGTDTQYF. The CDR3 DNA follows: TGTGCCAGCTGCCTTGGCACAGATACGCAGTATTTT.

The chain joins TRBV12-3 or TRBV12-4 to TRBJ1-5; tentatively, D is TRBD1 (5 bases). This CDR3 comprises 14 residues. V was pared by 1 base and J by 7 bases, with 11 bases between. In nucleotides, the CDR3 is TGTGCCAGCAGTTTAGGGGGGGTAAGACAGCCCCAGCATTTT. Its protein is CASSLGGVRQPQHF.

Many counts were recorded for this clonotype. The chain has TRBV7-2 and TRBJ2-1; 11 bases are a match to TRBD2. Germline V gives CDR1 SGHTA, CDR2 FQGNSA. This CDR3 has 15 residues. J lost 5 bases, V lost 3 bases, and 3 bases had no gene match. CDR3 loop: CASSFRLAGNNEQFF. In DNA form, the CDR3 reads TGTGCCAGCAGCTTTAGACTAGCGGGGAACAATGAGCAGTTCTTC. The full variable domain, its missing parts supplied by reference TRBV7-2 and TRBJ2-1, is GAGVSQSPSNKVTEKGKDVELRCDPISGHTALYWYRQSLGQGLEFLIYFQGNSAPDKSGLPSDRFSAERTGGSVSTLTIQRTQQEDSAVYLCASSFRLAGNNEQFFGPGTRLTVL.

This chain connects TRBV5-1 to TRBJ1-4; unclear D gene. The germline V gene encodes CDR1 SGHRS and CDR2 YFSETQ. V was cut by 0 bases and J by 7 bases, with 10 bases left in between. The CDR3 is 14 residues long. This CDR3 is CASSLAGFREKLFF. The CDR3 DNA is TGCGCCAGCAGCTTGGCCGGGTTTCGTGAAAAACTGTTTTTT.

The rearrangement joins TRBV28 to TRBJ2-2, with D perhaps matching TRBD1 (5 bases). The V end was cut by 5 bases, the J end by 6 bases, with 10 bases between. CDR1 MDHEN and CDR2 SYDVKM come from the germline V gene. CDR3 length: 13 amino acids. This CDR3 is CASSLRVAGELFF. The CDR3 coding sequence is TGTGCCAGCAGTCTCAGGGTAGCCGGGGAGCTGTTTTTT.

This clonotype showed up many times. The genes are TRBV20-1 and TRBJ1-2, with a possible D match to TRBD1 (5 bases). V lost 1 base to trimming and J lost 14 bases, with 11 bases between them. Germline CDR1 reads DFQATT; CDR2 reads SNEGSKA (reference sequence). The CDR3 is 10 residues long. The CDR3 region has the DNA TGCAGTGCTAGAGTACGTGAGGGGACCTTC. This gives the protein CSARVREGTF.

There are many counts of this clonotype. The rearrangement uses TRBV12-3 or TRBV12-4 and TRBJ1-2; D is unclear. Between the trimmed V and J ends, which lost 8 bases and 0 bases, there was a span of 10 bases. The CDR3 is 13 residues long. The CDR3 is CASGKRTNYGYTF. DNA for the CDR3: TGTGCCAGCGGCAAACGAACTAACTATGGCTACACCTTC.

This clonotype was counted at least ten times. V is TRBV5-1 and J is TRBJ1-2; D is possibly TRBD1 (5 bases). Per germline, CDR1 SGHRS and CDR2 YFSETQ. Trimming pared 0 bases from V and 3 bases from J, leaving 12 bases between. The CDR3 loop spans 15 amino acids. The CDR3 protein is CASSLAPQGDYGYTF. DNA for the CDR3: TGCGCCAGCAGCTTGGCCCCTCAGGGCGACTATGGCTACACCTTC.

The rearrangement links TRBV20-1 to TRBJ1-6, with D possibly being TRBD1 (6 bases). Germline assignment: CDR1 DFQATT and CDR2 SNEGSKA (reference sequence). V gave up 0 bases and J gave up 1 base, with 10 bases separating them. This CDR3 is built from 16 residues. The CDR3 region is CSARDLQGSYNSPLHF. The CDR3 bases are TGCAGTGCTAGAGATCTGCAGGGGTCCTATAATTCACCCCTCCACTTT.

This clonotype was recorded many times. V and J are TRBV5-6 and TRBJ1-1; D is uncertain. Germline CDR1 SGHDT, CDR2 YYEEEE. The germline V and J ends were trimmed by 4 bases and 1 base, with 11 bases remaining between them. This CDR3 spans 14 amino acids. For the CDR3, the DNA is TGTGCCAGCAGCCGCCCCACTGGGAACACTGAAGCTTTCTTT. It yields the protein CASSRPTGNTEAFF.

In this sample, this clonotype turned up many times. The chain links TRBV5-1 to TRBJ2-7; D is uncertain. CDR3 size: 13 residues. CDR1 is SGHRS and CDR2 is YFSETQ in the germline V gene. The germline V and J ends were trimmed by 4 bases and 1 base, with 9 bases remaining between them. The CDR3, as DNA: TGCGCCAGCAGCACCGACTCTTCCTACGAGCAGTACTTC. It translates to CASSTDSSYEQYF.